What follows are 11 T cell receptor beta chains derived from one specimen sequenced in a study of CD8 T cells in Susac syndrome. Random hexamers were used to reverse transcribe an amount of roughly 0.5 to 1 ug RNA. TCRdb itself ran the immunoSEQ multiplex PCR reads through MiXCR, one entry per CDR3 protein. Altogether roughly 89,000 distinct CDR3 sequences are present, about 96% being singletons, with the ten largest covering about 0.65%. Sequencing input: CD8+ T cells from PBMCs. Receptors originate from a human donor with Susac syndrome.

This chain links TRBV5-4 with TRBJ2-2; 7 bases are shared with TRBD1. In germline, CDR1 is SGHNT, CDR2 YYREEE (reference sequence). V shed 2 bases, J shed 6 bases, and the junction held 1 base outside the gene matches. This CDR3 contains 13 residues. Here the CDR3 DNA reads TGTGCCAGCAGCTTCAGGGGGTCCGGGGAGCTGTTTTTT. Translated: CASSFRGSGELFF.

The chain recombines TRBV29-1 with TRBJ2-2; D is unresolved. V gave up 2 bases and J gave up 8 bases, with 15 bases separating them. This CDR3 is built from 14 residues. CDR1 is SQVTM, CDR2 ANQGSEA, per germline. The CDR3 DNA reads as TGCAGCGTTGAAAGGTCCCCTCTAAAGGGGGAGCTGTTTTTT. Translating it yields CSVERSPLKGELFF.

This sequence joins TRBV4-3 and TRBJ2-2; 9 bases map to TRBD1. The germline V gene has CDR1 LGHNA and CDR2 YSLEER. The CDR3 sequence is 17 residues long. After removal of 4 bases from V and 5 bases from J, the junction contained 11 bases not matched to a gene. CDR3 region: CASSPSPGQGGTGELFF. In DNA, the CDR3 is TGCGCCAGCAGCCCTTCTCCGGGACAGGGAGGGACCGGGGAGCTGTTTTTT.

The chain carries TRBV3-1 and TRBJ1-1; 8 nucleotides align to TRBD1. The CDR3 is 15 amino acids. J gave up 1 base and V 5 bases, and 6 bases lay outside the gene matches. Germline V gives CDR1 LGHDT, CDR2 YNNKEL (reference sequence). The CDR3 here is CASSARQGKNTEAFF. In DNA form, the CDR3 reads TGTGCCAGCAGCGCTCGACAGGGGAAGAACACTGAAGCTTTCTTT. Filled out from reference TRBV3-1 and TRBJ1-1, the complete variable domain reads DTAVSQTPKYLVTQMGNDKSIKCEQNLGHDTMYWYKQDSKKFLKIMFSYNNKELIINETVPNRFSPKSPDKAHLNLHINSLELGDSAVYFCASSARQGKNTEAFFGQGTRLTVV.

This chain uses TRBV10-2 with TRBJ1-2, with a possible D match to TRBD1 (5 bases). CDR3 length equals 11 residues. Trimming removed 6 bases at V and 6 bases at J, with 8 bases between. The germline gives CDR1 WSHSY, CDR2 SAAADI. CDR3 region: CASRGRDGYTF. The CDR3 DNA sequence: TGCGCCAGCAGGGGACGTGATGGCTACACCTTC.

With regard to this clonotype: At one of its ends the junction is not consistent with the germline gene, which may arise from a read error. The chain recombines TRBV6-1 with TRBJ1-1; D is unclear. This CDR3 contains 16 residues. Germline CDR1 MNHNS, CDR2 SASEGT. The CDR3 reads CAISESFGAMNTEAFF. CDR3 nucleotides: TGTGCCATCAGTGAGTCGTTCGGCGCTATGAACACTGAAGCTTTCTTT.

The CDR3 nucleotides read TGTGCCAGCAGTTTCGCGTTGCACTCGAACACTGAAGCTTTCTTT. This sequence encodes CASSFALHSNTEAFF. This rearrangement joins TRBV12-3 or TRBV12-4 to TRBJ1-1; D call uncertain. V was pared by 3 bases and J by 1 base, with 12 bases between. There are 15 residues in the CDR3.

The V gene is TRBV6-2 or TRBV6-3, the J gene TRBJ2-3; 9 bases are a match to TRBD2. CDR1 is MNHEY, CDR2 SVGEGT, per germline. After removal of 5 bases from V and 2 bases from J, the junction contained 2 bases not matched to a gene. This CDR3 comprises 14 residues. The CDR3 spells CASSLAGTTDTQYF. The CDR3 DNA is TGTGCCAGCAGTCTAGCGGGGACCACAGATACGCAGTATTTT.

The chain links TRBV29-1 to TRBJ2-7, with TRBD1 matching over 7 bases. Trimming cost V 6 bases and J 0 bases; bases outside gene matches: 5. The V gene's germline CDR1 is SQVTM and CDR2 ANQGSEA. The CDR3 sequence is 13 residues long. This CDR3 is CSVETGPSYEQYF. The CDR3 coding sequence is TGCAGCGTGGAGACAGGGCCCTCCTACGAGCAGTACTTC.

The chain couples TRBV24-1 to TRBJ2-7; no clear D. Per the germline V gene, CDR1 is KGHDR and CDR2 is SFDVKD. This CDR3 contains 15 residues. V dropped 7 bases and J dropped 1 base, with 16 bases sitting between them. CDR3 DNA: TGTGCCACCAGACCCTCCTCGACACCTTCCTACGAGCAGTACTTC. Translating it yields CATRPSSTPSYEQYF.

The gene calls are TRBV20-1 and TRBJ1-2, with D maybe TRBD1 (5 bases). Germline V CDR1 and CDR2: DFQATT, SNEGSKA (reference sequence). Deletions cut 0 bases from V and 4 bases from J, with 15 bases between. CDR3 length: 15 amino acids. The CDR3: CSARDLGRDVYGYTF. The CDR3 region has the DNA TGCAGTGCTAGAGATTTGGGCAGGGATGTCTATGGCTACACCTTC.